This T cell receptor beta chain emerged from a study of CD8 T cells in ankylosing spondylitis. This clonotype was observed a few times. MiXCR, applied by TCRdb to the 5' RACE reads, yields one record per CDR3 protein. This sample has under 150,000 distinct CDR3 sequences; around 13% occur once, and the top ten carry just under 3%. Trimming stripped 4 bases from V and 4 bases from J, with 7 bases between. Germline V gene lookup returns CDR1 MDHEN and CDR2 SYDVKM. The length of the CDR3 is 12 residues. The sample was blood, either unsorted or a sorted T cell fraction (not recorded which). This receptor was obtained from a female donor with ankylosing spondylitis or in good health (not recorded which). This sequence joins TRBV28 and TRBJ1-2; D not certain. This CDR3 is CASSSQVYGYTF. In DNA form, the CDR3 reads TGTGCCAGCAGTTCACAAGTCTATGGCTACACCTTC.